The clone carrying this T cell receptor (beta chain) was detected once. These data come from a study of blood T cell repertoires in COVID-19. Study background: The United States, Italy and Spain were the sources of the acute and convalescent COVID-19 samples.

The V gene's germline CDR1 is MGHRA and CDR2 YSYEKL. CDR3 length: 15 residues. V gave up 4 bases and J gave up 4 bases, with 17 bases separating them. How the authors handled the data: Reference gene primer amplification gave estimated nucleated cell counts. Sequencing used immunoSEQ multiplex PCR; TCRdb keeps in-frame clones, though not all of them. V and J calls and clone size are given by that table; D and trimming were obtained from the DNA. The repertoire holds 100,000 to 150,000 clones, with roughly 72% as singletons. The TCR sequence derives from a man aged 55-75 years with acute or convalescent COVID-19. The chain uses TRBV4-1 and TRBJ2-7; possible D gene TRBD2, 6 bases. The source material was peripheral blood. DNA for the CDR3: TGCGCCAGCAGCCCTCGGGAGTCCGGGAAATACGAGCAGTACTTC. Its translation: CASSPRESGKYEQYF.